This paragraph reports one TCR beta chain. The data belong to a study of radiation and T cells in renal cell carcinoma. Assay: immunoSEQ multiplex PCR; the TCRdb copy retains only in-frame clones and omits some. The sample yields 87,000 or so clones, around nine tenths seen once. The ends were cut back, 0 bases at V and 4 bases at J, with 16 bases in the middle. There are 16 residues in the CDR3. Germline loops: CDR1 SGHRS, CDR2 YFSETQ. Time point described: baseline pretreatment blood. The treatment: 15 Gy SBRT to primary tumor, nephrectomy 4 weeks later. The material was blood, obtained from a patient whose treatment included radiotherapy and nephrectomy. The sequence was obtained from a man over 45 with renal cell carcinoma. The gene calls are TRBV5-1 and TRBJ1-1; tentatively, D is TRBD1 (6 bases). The DNA of the CDR3 is TGCGCCAGCAGCTTGGGGGCAGGGGTTTTTGGCACTGAAGCTTTCTTT. This translates into CASSLGAGVFGTEAFF.